This T cell receptor beta chain was profiled in a study of cytomegalovirus exposure and HLA in healthy donors. Study-wide results and limits: Per published reports, the classifier diagnosed cytomegalovirus status with high specificity and sensitivity.

In regard to this clone: Its specificity is not known.

Trimming left V 1 base short and J 5 bases short, with 7 bases between. Germline lookup yields CDR1 SGHRS and CDR2 YFSETQ. The CDR3 runs to 13 residues. 60 Vbeta and 13 Jbeta primers were used in PCR. Sequencing was performed with immunoSEQ multiplex PCR; in TCRdb, only in-frame clones are kept and a portion is missing. The profile shows approximately 170,000 clones, 71% of them singletons. The TCR comes from a girl aged 5-17 years in good health and CMV-seronegative. The source material was PBMCs. The rearrangement uses TRBV5-1 and TRBJ1-5, with a tentative D call TRBD1 (5 bases). The CDR3, as DNA: TGCGCCAGCAGCTTGTGGGGGGATCAGCCCCAGCATTTT. It encodes CASSLWGDQPQHF.